A selection of T cell receptor beta chains follows, all from one sample in a study of spatial heterogeneity in lung cancer. TCRdb independently ran MiXCR on the 5' RACE reads; one entry per CDR3 protein. The data hold 35,000 to 50,000 distinct CDR3 sequences, with 22% observed a single time. The sequencing here drew on PBMCs, taken at follow-up. Receptors were obtained from a female donor with early-stage non-small cell lung cancer. The CDR3 runs from the conserved cysteine through the conserved F or W. Each record gives: V gene, D gene, CDR3 protein. D genes are given only for firm matches.

V gene: TRBV19; D gene: NA; CDR3 protein: CASSTPGGSTDTQYF
V gene: TRBV11-2; D gene: TRBD1; CDR3 protein: CASSLRTGNLQETQYF
V gene: TRBV11-2; D gene: NA; CDR3 protein: CASTPTTTGEQYF
V gene: TRBV6-6; D gene: TRBD2; CDR3 protein: CASYGASGQETQYF
V gene: TRBV11-2; D gene: TRBD2; CDR3 protein: CASSLFSGRGEQFF
V gene: TRBV6-6; D gene: NA; CDR3 protein: CASDDNQETQYF
V gene: TRBV5-5; D gene: NA; CDR3 protein: CASSFSSGSNQPQHF
V gene: TRBV18; D gene: TRBD1; CDR3 protein: CASSPTGTGANVLTF
V gene: TRBV14; D gene: TRBD1; CDR3 protein: CASSQGGQVFVGSYNEQFF
V gene: TRBV12-3/TRBV12-4; D gene: NA; CDR3 protein: CASSLLSYEQYF
V gene: TRBV6-1; D gene: NA; CDR3 protein: CASSEHMDSGYTF
V gene: TRBV3-1; D gene: NA; CDR3 protein: CASSQTTGTPSFF
V gene: TRBV19; D gene: NA; CDR3 protein: CASSMQIYGYTF
V gene: TRBV4-2; D gene: TRBD2; CDR3 protein: CASSPRTSGHQETQYF
V gene: TRBV5-6; D gene: NA; CDR3 protein: CASSRDRLLQETQYF
V gene: TRBV5-1; D gene: NA; CDR3 protein: CASSIGLNTDTQYF
V gene: TRBV11-2; D gene: NA; CDR3 protein: CASTPRRGLIDWANVLTF
V gene: TRBV4-2; D gene: NA; CDR3 protein: CASSPRADTQYF
V gene: TRBV7-9; D gene: TRBD2; CDR3 protein: CASSLAGVRADTQYF
V gene: TRBV5-1; D gene: NA; CDR3 protein: CASSLAAGPEGYTF
V gene: TRBV7-2; D gene: TRBD2; CDR3 protein: CASSLRGLVSGELFF
V gene: TRBV30; D gene: TRBD2; CDR3 protein: CAWMPRGLAGAGELFF
V gene: TRBV20-1; D gene: TRBD1; CDR3 protein: CSALTGGGQPQHF
V gene: TRBV5-1; D gene: TRBD2; CDR3 protein: CASTMASGRRSSGANVLTF
V gene: TRBV7-2; D gene: TRBD1; CDR3 protein: CASSFRDRDTDTQYF
V gene: TRBV5-1; D gene: NA; CDR3 protein: CASSLEGSMNTEAFF
V gene: TRBV7-6; D gene: NA; CDR3 protein: CASSPGPGTDTQYF
V gene: TRBV2; D gene: NA; CDR3 protein: CASSDSSWNQETQYF
V gene: TRBV19; D gene: TRBD2; CDR3 protein: CASSRGGTSGTLQFF
V gene: TRBV5-1; D gene: NA; CDR3 protein: CASGTGAEQFF
V gene: TRBV12-3/TRBV12-4; D gene: TRBD2; CDR3 protein: CASSPSGALGNEQFF
V gene: TRBV7-3; D gene: TRBD2; CDR3 protein: CASSPTSGYNEQFF
V gene: TRBV9; D gene: NA; CDR3 protein: CASSVGSSYNEQFF
V gene: TRBV7-9; D gene: NA; CDR3 protein: CASSSPRGNSPSSYNEQFF
V gene: TRBV6-6; D gene: NA; CDR3 protein: CASRKLANPTGELFF
V gene: TRBV20-1; D gene: NA; CDR3 protein: CSARDPSLGANEKLFF
V gene: TRBV6-5; D gene: NA; CDR3 protein: CASSYDFQRLETQYF
V gene: TRBV7-9; D gene: NA; CDR3 protein: CASSSPGSGGTDTQYF
V gene: TRBV7-9; D gene: NA; CDR3 protein: CASSLRGQPQHF
V gene: TRBV21-1; D gene: NA; CDR3 protein: CASSNQGTNEKLFF
V gene: TRBV29-1; D gene: TRBD2; CDR3 protein: CSVERTSGSDGEQYF
V gene: TRBV7-9; D gene: NA; CDR3 protein: CASSLAQGPGETQYF
V gene: TRBV5-8; D gene: TRBD1; CDR3 protein: CASSRGQGSLYNEQFF
V gene: TRBV29-1; D gene: TRBD2; CDR3 protein: CSAGSGLAGGNLGNEQFF
V gene: TRBV29-1; D gene: NA; CDR3 protein: CSVESGELFF
V gene: TRBV7-6; D gene: NA; CDR3 protein: CASSRWGDEQFF
V gene: TRBV3-1; D gene: NA; CDR3 protein: CASSQDGRVYGYTF
V gene: TRBV7-2; D gene: NA; CDR3 protein: CASSYTRALTGELFF
V gene: TRBV12-3/TRBV12-4; D gene: NA; CDR3 protein: CASSGMGRETQYF
V gene: TRBV24-1; D gene: TRBD2; CDR3 protein: CATSDPIAGGNIQYF
V gene: TRBV12-3/TRBV12-4; D gene: TRBD1; CDR3 protein: CASSFPTGGDSTDTQYF
V gene: TRBV29-1; D gene: TRBD2; CDR3 protein: CSVDPSGGGRDTQYF
V gene: TRBV3-1; D gene: NA; CDR3 protein: CASSQAEFQTQYF
V gene: TRBV7-6; D gene: NA; CDR3 protein: CASSRELRETQYF
V gene: TRBV4-1; D gene: NA; CDR3 protein: CASSIQADTQYF